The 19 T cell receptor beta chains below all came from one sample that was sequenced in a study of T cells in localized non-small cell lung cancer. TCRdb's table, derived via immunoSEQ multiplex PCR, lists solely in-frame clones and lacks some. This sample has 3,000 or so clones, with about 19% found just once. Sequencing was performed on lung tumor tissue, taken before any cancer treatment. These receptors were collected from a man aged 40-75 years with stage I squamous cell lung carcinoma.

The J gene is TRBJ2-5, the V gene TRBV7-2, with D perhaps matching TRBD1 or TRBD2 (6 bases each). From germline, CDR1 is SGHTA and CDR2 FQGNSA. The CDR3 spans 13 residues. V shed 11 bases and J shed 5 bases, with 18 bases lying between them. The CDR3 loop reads CAVIEGGLETQYF. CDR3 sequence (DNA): TGTGCCGTCATAGAGGGGGGCTTGGAGACCCAGTACTTC.

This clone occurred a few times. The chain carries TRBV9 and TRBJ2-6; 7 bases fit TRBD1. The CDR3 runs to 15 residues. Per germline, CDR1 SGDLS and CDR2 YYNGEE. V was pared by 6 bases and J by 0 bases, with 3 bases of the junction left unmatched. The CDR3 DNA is TGTGCCAGCAATAGGGGGCCCTCTGGGGCCAACGTCCTGACTTTC. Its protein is CASNRGPSGANVLTF.

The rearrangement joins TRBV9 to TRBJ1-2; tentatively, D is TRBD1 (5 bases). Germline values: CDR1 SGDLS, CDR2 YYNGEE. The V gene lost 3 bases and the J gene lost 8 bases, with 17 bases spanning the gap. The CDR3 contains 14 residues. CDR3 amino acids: CASSAGGGEKGYTF. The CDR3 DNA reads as TGTGCCAGCAGCGCGGGAGGAGGGGAGAAGGGCTACACCTTC.

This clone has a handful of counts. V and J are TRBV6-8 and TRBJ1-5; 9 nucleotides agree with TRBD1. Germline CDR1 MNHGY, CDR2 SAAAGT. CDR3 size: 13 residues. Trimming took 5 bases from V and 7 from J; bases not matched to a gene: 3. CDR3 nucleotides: TGTGCCAGCAGTGCGACAGGGGGACAGCCCCAGCATTTT. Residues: CASSATGGQPQHF.

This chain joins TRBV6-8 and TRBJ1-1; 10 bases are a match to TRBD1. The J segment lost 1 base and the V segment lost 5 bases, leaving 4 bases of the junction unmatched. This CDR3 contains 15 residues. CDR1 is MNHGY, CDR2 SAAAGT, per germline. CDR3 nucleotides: TGTGCCAGCAGTATAAGACAGGGGGCGAACACTGAAGCTTTCTTT. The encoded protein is CASSIRQGANTEAFF.

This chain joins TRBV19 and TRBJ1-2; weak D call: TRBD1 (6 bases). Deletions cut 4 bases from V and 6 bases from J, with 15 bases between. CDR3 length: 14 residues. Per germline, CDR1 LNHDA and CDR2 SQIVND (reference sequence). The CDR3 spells CASSTTWTVHGYTF. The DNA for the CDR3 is TGTGCCAGTAGTACGACCTGGACAGTTCATGGCTACACCTTC.

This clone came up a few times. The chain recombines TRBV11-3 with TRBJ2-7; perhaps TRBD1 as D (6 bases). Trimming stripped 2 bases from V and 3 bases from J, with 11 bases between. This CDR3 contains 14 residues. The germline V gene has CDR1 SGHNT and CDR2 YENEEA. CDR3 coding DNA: TGTGCCAGCAGCTTATCGCAGGGGCGCTACGAGCAGTACTTC. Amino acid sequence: CASSLSQGRYEQYF. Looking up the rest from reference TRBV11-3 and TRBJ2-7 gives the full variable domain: EAGVVQSPRYKIIEKKQPVAFWCNPISGHNTLYWYLQNLGQGPELLIRYENEEAVDDSQLPKDRFSAERLKGVDSTLKIQPAELGDSAVYLCASSLSQGRYEQYFGPGTRLTVT.

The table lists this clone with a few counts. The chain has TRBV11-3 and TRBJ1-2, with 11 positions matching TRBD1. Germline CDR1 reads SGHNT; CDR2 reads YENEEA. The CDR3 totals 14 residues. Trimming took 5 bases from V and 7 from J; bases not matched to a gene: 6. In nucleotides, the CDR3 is TGTGCCAGCAGCCCGGACAGGGGGCGGAGTGGCTACACCTTC. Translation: CASSPDRGRSGYTF.

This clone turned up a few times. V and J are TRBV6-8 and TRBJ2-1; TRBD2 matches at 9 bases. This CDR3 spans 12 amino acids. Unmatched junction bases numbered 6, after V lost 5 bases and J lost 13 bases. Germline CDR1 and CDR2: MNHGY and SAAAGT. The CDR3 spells CASSPMTSGQFF. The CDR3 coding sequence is TGTGCCAGCAGTCCGATGACTAGCGGCCAGTTCTTC.

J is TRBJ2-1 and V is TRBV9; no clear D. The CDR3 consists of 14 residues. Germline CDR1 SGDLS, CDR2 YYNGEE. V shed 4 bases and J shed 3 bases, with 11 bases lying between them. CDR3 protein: CASSPGEGYNEQFF. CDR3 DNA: TGTGCCAGCAGCCCCGGAGAAGGCTACAATGAGCAGTTCTTC.

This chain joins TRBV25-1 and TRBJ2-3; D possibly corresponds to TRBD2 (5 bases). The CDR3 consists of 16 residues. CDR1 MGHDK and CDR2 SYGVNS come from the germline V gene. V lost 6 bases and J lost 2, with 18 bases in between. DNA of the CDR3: TGTGCCAGCAGACCCCAGACTACCTATTACACAGATACGCAGTATTTT. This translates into CASRPQTTYYTDTQYF.

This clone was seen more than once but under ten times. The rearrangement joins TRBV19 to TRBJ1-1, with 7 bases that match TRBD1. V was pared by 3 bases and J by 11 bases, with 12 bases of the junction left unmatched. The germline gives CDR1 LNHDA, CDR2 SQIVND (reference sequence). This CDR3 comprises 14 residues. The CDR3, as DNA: TGTGCCAGTAGTATGTTTGGGACAGCCGGCGTTGCTTTCTTT. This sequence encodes CASSMFGTAGVAFF.

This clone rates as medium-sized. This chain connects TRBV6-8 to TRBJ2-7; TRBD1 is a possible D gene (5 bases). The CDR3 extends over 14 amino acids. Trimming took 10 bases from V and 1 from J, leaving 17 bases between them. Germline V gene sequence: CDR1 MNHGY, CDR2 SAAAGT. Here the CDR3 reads CAITDPDRSYEQYF. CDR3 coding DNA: TGTGCCATCACTGACCCTGACAGATCCTACGAGCAGTACTTC.

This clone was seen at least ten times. In DNA form, the CDR3 reads TGTGCCAGCAGCTACCTGGGGTCGGAGGGCGATACGCAGTATTTT. This gives the protein CASSYLGSEGDTQYF. The genes are TRBV11-3 and TRBJ2-3; perhaps TRBD2 as D (6 bases). Germline V gene lookup returns CDR1 SGHNT and CDR2 YENEEA. Trimming shortened V by 4 bases and J by 6 bases, and 17 bases separated the two germline ends. The CDR3 consists of 15 residues. Together with reference TRBV11-3 and TRBJ2-3, the CDR3 gives the full variable domain: EAGVVQSPRYKIIEKKQPVAFWCNPISGHNTLYWYLQNLGQGPELLIRYENEEAVDDSQLPKDRFSAERLKGVDSTLKIQPAELGDSAVYLCASSYLGSEGDTQYFGPGTRLTVL.

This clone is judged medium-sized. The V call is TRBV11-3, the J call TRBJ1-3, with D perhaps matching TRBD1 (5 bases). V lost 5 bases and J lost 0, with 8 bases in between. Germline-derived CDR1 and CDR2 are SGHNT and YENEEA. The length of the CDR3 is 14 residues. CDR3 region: CASSKDSSGNTIYF. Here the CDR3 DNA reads TGTGCCAGCAGCAAAGACAGCTCTGGAAACACCATATATTTT.

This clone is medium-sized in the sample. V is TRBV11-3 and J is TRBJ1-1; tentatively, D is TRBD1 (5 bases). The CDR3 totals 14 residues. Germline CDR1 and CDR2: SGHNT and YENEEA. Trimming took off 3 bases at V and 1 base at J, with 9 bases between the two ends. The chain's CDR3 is CASSLARANTEAFF. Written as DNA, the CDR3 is TGTGCCAGCAGCTTGGCCAGGGCGAACACTGAAGCTTTCTTT. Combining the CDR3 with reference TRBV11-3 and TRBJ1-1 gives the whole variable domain EAGVVQSPRYKIIEKKQPVAFWCNPISGHNTLYWYLQNLGQGPELLIRYENEEAVDDSQLPKDRFSAERLKGVDSTLKIQPAELGDSAVYLCASSLARANTEAFFGQGTRLTVV.

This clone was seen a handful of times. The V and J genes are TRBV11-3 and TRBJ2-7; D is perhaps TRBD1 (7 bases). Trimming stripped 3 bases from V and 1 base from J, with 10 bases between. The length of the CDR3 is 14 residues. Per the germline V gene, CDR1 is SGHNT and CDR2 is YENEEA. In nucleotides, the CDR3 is TGTGCCAGCAGCTTCGGGGGACAGTCCTACGAGCAGTACTTC. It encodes CASSFGGQSYEQYF.

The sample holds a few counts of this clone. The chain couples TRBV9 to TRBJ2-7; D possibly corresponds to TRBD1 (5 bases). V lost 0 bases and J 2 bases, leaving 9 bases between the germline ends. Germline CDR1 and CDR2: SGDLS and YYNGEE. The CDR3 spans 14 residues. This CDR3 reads CASSVGIGAYEQYF. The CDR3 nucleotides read TGTGCCAGCAGCGTAGGTATAGGGGCCTACGAGCAGTACTTC. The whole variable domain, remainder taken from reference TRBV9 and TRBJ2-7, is DSGVTQTPKHLITATGQRVTLRCSPRSGDLSVYWYQQSLDQGLQFLIQYYNGEERAKGNILERFSAQQFPDLHSELNLSSLELGDSALYFCASSVGIGAYEQYFGPGTRLTVT.

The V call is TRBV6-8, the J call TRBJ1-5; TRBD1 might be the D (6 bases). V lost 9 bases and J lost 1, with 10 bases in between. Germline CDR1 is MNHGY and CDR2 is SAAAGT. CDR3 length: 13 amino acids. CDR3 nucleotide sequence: TGTGCCAGTAGGACAGCAAGCAATCAGCCCCAGCATTTT. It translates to CASRTASNQPQHF.